This is a list of T cell receptor beta chains from one sample in a study of vaccination and CD4 T cells after COVID-19. In TCRdb, the PCR reads were re-called with MiXCR into one record per CDR3 protein. The sample carries roughly 15,000 distinct CDR3 sequences, over 40% recorded once. Their recognized antigens are unknown. The sample in question was CD4+ T cells from blood, cultured in vitro, obtained before SARS-CoV-2 vaccination. The receptors originated from a human donor who received a COVID-19 vaccine. CDR3s include the opening cysteine and the closing phenylalanine or tryptophan. Each record gives: V gene, D gene, J gene, clone size, CDR3 DNA, CDR3 protein. A D gene is named only where the DNA matches it firmly. The size field is filled for only some rows; it gives once, few, many or a size class.

V gene: TRBV5-1
D gene: .
J gene: TRBJ2-5
clone size: .
CDR3 DNA: TGCGCCAGCAACCCGGCCGGGCGCGGACGGGAGACCCAGTACTTC
CDR3 protein: CASNPAGRGRETQYF

V gene: TRBV20-1
D gene: .
J gene: TRBJ2-7
clone size: .
CDR3 DNA: TGCAGTGCTAGGGGGGCGGGTCCTACCTACGAGCAGTACTTC
CDR3 protein: CSARGAGPTYEQYF

V gene: TRBV19
D gene: .
J gene: TRBJ2-7
clone size: .
CDR3 DNA: TGTGCCAGTAGTTCTTCCGGGGATAAAAGGTCCTACGAGCAGTACTTC
CDR3 protein: CASSSSGDKRSYEQYF

V gene: TRBV12-3/TRBV12-4
D gene: TRBD1
J gene: TRBJ2-6
clone size: .
CDR3 DNA: TGTGCCAGCAGTCAAGGGACAGGCCGCTCTGGGGCCAACGTCCTGACTTTC
CDR3 protein: CASSQGTGRSGANVLTF

V gene: TRBV2
D gene: .
J gene: TRBJ1-2
clone size: .
CDR3 DNA: TGTGCCAGCAGTTTAGTTGGCTACACCTTC
CDR3 protein: CASSLVGYTF

V gene: TRBV7-6
D gene: .
J gene: TRBJ2-5
clone size: .
CDR3 DNA: TGTGCCAGCAGCTTATTCTCAGGGGAAGAGACCCAGTACTTC
CDR3 protein: CASSLFSGEETQYF

V gene: TRBV7-2
D gene: .
J gene: TRBJ1-5
clone size: .
CDR3 DNA: TGTGCCAGCAGCTCAAAACAGGGTTATAGCAATCAGCCCCAGCATTTT
CDR3 protein: CASSSKQGYSNQPQHF

V gene: TRBV24-1
D gene: .
J gene: TRBJ2-4
clone size: .
CDR3 DNA: TGTGCCACCAGTGACCCGATCCTGGGTGCGGACATTCAGTACTTC
CDR3 protein: CATSDPILGADIQYF

V gene: TRBV20-1
D gene: TRBD2
J gene: TRBJ2-1
clone size: .
CDR3 DNA: TGCAGTGCTAGAGATCCGGCGGGGGGGCTCTACAATGAGCAGTTCTTC
CDR3 protein: CSARDPAGGLYNEQFF

V gene: TRBV2
D gene: .
J gene: TRBJ2-2
clone size: .
CDR3 DNA: TGTGCCAGCAGTCCCCTAGATACGAACACCGGGGAGCTGTTTTTT
CDR3 protein: CASSPLDTNTGELFF

V gene: TRBV5-4
D gene: .
J gene: TRBJ2-5
clone size: .
CDR3 DNA: TGTGCCAGCAGCATGAAACTAGGGAGGCAAGAGACCCAGTACTTC
CDR3 protein: CASSMKLGRQETQYF

V gene: TRBV19
D gene: TRBD2
J gene: TRBJ2-2
clone size: few
CDR3 DNA: TGTGCCAGTAGTACAAGCGGGGGGAACACCGGGGAGCTGTTTTTT
CDR3 protein: CASSTSGGNTGELFF

V gene: TRBV6-1
D gene: .
J gene: TRBJ1-2
clone size: .
CDR3 DNA: TGTGCCAGCAGTGAAGCAGGGGGGGCTGGCTACACCTTC
CDR3 protein: CASSEAGGAGYTF

V gene: TRBV7-6
D gene: TRBD1
J gene: TRBJ1-1
clone size: .
CDR3 DNA: TGTGCCAGCAGCTCCTCATACAGGGGCCCTGAAGCTTTCTTT
CDR3 protein: CASSSSYRGPEAFF

V gene: TRBV6-2/TRBV6-3
D gene: TRBD1
J gene: TRBJ1-5
clone size: .
CDR3 DNA: TGTGCCAGCACCAAGACAGGGGAAGGTGATCAGCCCCAGCATTTT
CDR3 protein: CASTKTGEGDQPQHF

V gene: TRBV2
D gene: .
J gene: TRBJ2-3
clone size: .
CDR3 DNA: TGTGCCAGCAGTGTAGGTTCAGATACGCAGTATTTT
CDR3 protein: CASSVGSDTQYF

V gene: TRBV12-5
D gene: .
J gene: TRBJ2-7
clone size: .
CDR3 DNA: TGTGCTAGTGGTTTGATCGGACTGGGCTCCTACGAGCAGTACTTC
CDR3 protein: CASGLIGLGSYEQYF

V gene: TRBV27
D gene: .
J gene: TRBJ2-4
clone size: .
CDR3 DNA: TGTGCCAGCAGTTTAAGTTGGCTAGAGAAAAACATTCAGTACTTC
CDR3 protein: CASSLSWLEKNIQYF

V gene: TRBV5-1
D gene: TRBD1
J gene: TRBJ1-2
clone size: .
CDR3 DNA: TGCGCCAGCAGTTCGGACAGGGTCTCCTCTAACTATGGCTACACCTTC
CDR3 protein: CASSSDRVSSNYGYTF

V gene: TRBV7-8
D gene: .
J gene: TRBJ1-6
clone size: few
CDR3 DNA: TGTGCCAGCAGCTTAGCCCAGGGTACGAAGTCACCCCTCCACTTT
CDR3 protein: CASSLAQGTKSPLHF

V gene: TRBV7-2
D gene: .
J gene: TRBJ1-6
clone size: few
CDR3 DNA: TGTGCCAGCAGCTTATTAGGGGCCGTAGTTCACCTCCACTTT
CDR3 protein: CASSLLGAVVHLHF

V gene: TRBV5-1
D gene: .
J gene: TRBJ1-5
clone size: .
CDR3 DNA: TGCGCCAGCAGCTTGGGGGTTAATCAGCCCCAGCATTTT
CDR3 protein: CASSLGVNQPQHF

V gene: TRBV7-9
D gene: .
J gene: TRBJ1-5
clone size: .
CDR3 DNA: TGTGCCAGCAGCTTAGTATTACAGCTCAATCAGCCCCAGCATTTT
CDR3 protein: CASSLVLQLNQPQHF

V gene: TRBV5-1
D gene: TRBD2
J gene: TRBJ2-3
clone size: .
CDR3 DNA: TGCGCCAGCAGCGCCGGGACTAGCGGCCCAGATACGCAGTATTTT
CDR3 protein: CASSAGTSGPDTQYF

V gene: TRBV21-1
D gene: .
J gene: TRBJ1-2
clone size: .
CDR3 DNA: TGTGCCACCTCAGGGTTGTCTCCACCTAGTCTTCGAAACTATGGCTACACCTTC
CDR3 protein: CATSGLSPPSLRNYGYTF

V gene: TRBV6-1
D gene: TRBD2
J gene: TRBJ2-1
clone size: .
CDR3 DNA: TGTGCCAGCAGTGCACTAGCGGGGGGGTACAATGAGCAGTTCTTC
CDR3 protein: CASSALAGGYNEQFF

V gene: TRBV6-1
D gene: .
J gene: TRBJ2-7
clone size: .
CDR3 DNA: TGTGCCAGTGCGGGGTCGTATCTCTACGAGCAGTACTTC
CDR3 protein: CASAGSYLYEQYF

V gene: TRBV7-9
D gene: .
J gene: TRBJ1-4
clone size: .
CDR3 DNA: TGTGCCAGCAGCTTAGAGCAGCTTAATGAAAAACTGTTTTTT
CDR3 protein: CASSLEQLNEKLFF

V gene: TRBV20-1
D gene: TRBD1
J gene: TRBJ1-1
clone size: .
CDR3 DNA: TGCAGTGCTAGGAGCGGGACAGGGCTTCTGAACACTGAAGCTTTCTTT
CDR3 protein: CSARSGTGLLNTEAFF

V gene: TRBV24-1
D gene: .
J gene: TRBJ2-1
clone size: .
CDR3 DNA: TGTGCCACCAGTTTTAGCAATGAGCAGTTCTTC
CDR3 protein: CATSFSNEQFF

V gene: TRBV5-1
D gene: TRBD1
J gene: TRBJ1-4
clone size: .
CDR3 DNA: TGCGCCAGCAGCTTCACAGGGGTCAATGAAAAACTGTTTTTT
CDR3 protein: CASSFTGVNEKLFF

V gene: TRBV30
D gene: .
J gene: TRBJ1-5
clone size: .
CDR3 DNA: TGTGCCTGGAGTTACCCCATGGTCCCCCAGCCCCAGCATTTT
CDR3 protein: CAWSYPMVPQPQHF

V gene: TRBV2
D gene: .
J gene: TRBJ1-6
clone size: once
CDR3 DNA: TGTGCCAGCAGTGCAGCGGGGATTAATTCACCCCTCCACTTT
CDR3 protein: CASSAAGINSPLHF

V gene: TRBV20-1
D gene: TRBD1
J gene: TRBJ1-1
clone size: large
CDR3 DNA: TGCAGTGCCAAAGGACAGGGGGCAGGAAACACTGAAGCTTTCTTT
CDR3 protein: CSAKGQGAGNTEAFF

V gene: TRBV25-1
D gene: .
J gene: TRBJ1-5
clone size: .
CDR3 DNA: TGTGCCAGCGGTGATCAGCCCCAGCATTTT
CDR3 protein: CASGDQPQHF